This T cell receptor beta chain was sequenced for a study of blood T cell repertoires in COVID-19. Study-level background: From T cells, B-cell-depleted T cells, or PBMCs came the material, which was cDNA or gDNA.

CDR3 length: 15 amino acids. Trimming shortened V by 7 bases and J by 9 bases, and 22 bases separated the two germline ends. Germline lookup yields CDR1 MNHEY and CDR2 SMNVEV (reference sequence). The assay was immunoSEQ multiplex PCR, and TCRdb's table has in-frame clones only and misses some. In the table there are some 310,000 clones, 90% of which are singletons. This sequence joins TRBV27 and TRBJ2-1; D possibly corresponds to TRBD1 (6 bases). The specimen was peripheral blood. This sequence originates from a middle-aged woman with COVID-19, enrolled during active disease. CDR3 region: CASKPPGHRPVEQFF. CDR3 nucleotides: TGTGCCAGCAAACCCCCGGGACACCGGCCTGTTGAGCAGTTCTTC.